This TCR beta chain derives from a study of identical twins. With template switching, a universal primer site was added, and the cDNA carried unique molecular identifiers. TCRdb reprocessed the 5' RACE reads via MiXCR and lists one record per CDR3 protein. The top ten clones hold about an eighth of a sample with some 760,000 distinct CDR3 sequences, about 20% of them seen once. Notes on this clonotype: No antigen is known for it.

Study-wide results and caveats: Abundant cord blood beta clonotypes carried fewer insertions; memory repertoires showed none.

J was trimmed by 3 bases and V by 6 bases; bases with no gene match: 11. The CDR3 contains 14 residues. Germline loops: CDR1 DFQATT, CDR2 SNEGSKA (reference sequence). These data are also associated with another study on T cells expressing NK-cell markers. From that study: In over 5 donors, dominant CD3+CD56+NKG2C+ clonotypes ranked among the top 10 CD8+ clonotypes. It was still unclear whether expanded NKG2C+ T cell clones were HCMV specific.

The chain combines TRBV20-1 with TRBJ2-7; 7 bases line up with TRBD2. The sample taken for sequencing was PBMCs. The receptor was isolated from a woman aged 18-29 years in good health. DNA of the CDR3: TGCAGTGCCGGGAGGCGGGGCGGGAGCTACGAGCAGTACTTC. Protein: CSAGRRGGSYEQYF.